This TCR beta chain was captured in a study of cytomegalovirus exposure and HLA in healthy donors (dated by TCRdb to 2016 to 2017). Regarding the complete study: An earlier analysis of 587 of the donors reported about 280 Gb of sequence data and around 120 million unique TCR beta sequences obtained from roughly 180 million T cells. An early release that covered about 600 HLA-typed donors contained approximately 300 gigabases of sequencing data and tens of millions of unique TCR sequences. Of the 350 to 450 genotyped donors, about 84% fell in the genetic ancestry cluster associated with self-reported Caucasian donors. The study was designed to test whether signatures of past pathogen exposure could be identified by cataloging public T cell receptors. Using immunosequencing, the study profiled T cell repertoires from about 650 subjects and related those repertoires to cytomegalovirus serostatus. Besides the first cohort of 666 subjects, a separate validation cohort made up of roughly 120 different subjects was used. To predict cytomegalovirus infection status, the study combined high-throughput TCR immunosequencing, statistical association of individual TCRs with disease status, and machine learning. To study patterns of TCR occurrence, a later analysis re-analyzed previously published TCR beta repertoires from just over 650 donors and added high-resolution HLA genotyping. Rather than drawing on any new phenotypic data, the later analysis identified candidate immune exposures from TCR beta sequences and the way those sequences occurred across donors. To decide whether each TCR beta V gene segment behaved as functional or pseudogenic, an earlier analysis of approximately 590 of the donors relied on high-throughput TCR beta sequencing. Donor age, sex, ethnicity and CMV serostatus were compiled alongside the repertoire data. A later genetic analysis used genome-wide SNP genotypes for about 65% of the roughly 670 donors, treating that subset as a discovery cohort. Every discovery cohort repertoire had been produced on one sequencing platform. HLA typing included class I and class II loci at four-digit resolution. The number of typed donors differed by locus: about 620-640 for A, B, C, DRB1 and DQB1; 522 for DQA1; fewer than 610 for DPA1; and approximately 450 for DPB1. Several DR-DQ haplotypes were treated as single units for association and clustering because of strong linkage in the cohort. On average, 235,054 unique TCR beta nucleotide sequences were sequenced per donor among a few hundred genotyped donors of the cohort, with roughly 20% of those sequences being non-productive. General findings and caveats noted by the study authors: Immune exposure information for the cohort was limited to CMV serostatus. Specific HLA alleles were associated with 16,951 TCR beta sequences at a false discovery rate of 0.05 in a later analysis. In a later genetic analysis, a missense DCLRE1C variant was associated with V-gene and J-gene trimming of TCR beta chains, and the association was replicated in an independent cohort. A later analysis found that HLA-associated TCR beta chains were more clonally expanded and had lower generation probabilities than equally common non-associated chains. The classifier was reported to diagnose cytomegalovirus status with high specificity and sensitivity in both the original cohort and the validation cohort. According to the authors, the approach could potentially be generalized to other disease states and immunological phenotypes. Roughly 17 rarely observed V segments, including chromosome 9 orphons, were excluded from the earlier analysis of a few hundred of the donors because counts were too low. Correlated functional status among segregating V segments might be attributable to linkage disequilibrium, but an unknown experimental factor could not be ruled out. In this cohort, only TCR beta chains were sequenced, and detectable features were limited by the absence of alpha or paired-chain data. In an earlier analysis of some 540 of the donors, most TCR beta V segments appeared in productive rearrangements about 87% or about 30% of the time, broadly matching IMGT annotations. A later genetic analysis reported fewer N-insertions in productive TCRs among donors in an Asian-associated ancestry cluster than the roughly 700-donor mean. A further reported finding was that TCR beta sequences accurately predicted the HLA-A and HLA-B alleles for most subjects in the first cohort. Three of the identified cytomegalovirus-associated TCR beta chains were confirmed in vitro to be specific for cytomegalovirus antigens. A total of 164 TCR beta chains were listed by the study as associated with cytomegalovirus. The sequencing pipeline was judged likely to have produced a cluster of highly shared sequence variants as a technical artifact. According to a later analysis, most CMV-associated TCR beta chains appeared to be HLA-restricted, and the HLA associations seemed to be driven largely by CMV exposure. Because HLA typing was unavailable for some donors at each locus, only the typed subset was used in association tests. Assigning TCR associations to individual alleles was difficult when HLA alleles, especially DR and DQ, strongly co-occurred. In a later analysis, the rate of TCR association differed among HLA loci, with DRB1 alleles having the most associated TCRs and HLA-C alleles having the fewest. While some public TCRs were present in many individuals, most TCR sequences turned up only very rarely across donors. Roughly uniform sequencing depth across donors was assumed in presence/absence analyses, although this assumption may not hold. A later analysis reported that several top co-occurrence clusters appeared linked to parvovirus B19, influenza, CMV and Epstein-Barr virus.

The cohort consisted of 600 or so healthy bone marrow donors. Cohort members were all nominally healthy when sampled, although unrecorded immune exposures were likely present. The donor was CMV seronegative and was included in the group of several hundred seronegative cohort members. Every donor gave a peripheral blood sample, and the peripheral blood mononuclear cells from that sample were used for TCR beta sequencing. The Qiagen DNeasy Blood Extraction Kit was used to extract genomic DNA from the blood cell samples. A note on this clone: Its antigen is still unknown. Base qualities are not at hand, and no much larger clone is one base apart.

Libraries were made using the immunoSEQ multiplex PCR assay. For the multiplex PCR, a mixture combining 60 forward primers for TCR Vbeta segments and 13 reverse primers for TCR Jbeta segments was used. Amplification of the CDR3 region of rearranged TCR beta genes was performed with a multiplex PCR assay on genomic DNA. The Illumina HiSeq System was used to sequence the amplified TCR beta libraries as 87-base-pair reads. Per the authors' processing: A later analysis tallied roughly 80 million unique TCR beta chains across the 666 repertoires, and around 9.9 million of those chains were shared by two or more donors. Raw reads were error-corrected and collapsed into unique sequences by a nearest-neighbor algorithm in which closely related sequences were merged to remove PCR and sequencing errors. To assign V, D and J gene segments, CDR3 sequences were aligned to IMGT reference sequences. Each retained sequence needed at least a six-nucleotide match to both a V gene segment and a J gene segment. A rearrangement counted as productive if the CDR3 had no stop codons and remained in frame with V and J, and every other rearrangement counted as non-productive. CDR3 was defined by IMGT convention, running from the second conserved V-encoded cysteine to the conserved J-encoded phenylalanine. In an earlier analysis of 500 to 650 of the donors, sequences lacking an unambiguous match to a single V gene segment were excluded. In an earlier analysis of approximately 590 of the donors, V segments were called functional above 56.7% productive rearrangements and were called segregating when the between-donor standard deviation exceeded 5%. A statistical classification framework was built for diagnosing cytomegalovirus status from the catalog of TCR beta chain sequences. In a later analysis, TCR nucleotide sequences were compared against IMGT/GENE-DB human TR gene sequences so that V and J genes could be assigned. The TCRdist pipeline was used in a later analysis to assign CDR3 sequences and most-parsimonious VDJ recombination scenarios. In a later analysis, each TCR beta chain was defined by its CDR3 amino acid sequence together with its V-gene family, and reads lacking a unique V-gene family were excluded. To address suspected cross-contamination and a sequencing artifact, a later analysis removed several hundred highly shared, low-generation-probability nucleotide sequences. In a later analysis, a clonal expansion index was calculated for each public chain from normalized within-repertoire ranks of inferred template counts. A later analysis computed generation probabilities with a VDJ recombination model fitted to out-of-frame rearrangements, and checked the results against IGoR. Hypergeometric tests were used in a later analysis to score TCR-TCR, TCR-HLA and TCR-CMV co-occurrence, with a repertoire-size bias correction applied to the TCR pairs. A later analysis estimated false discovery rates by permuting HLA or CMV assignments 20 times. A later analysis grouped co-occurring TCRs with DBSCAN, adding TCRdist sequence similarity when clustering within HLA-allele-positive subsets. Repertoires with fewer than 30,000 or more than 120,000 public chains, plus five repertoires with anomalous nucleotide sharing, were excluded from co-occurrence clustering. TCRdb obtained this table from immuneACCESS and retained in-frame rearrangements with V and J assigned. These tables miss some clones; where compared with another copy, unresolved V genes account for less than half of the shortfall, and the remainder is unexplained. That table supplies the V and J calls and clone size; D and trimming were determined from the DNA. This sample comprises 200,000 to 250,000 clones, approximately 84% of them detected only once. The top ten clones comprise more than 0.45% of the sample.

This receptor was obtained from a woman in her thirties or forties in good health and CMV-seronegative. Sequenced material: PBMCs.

The CDR3 sequence is CASSDQDGTGFGGELFF. The DNA sequence is as follows: TGTGCCAGCAGCGACCAGGACGGGACAGGGTTTGGCGGGGAGCTGTTTTTT. In this chain, TRBV9 is recombined with TRBJ2-2; 9 central bases correspond to TRBD1. Counted from cysteine to phenylalanine, this CDR3 has 17 amino acids. The CDR3 DNA has 51 bases and is translated from base 1. According to the germline V gene, CDR1 reads SGDLS and CDR2 reads YYNGEE. V and J are trimmed by 3 bases and 7 bases, and the gene matches miss 13 bases of the junction.